The TCR beta chain described here comes from a study of blood T cell repertoires in COVID-19. Study-level background: Whether acute or convalescent, the COVID-19 samples came from the United States, Italy and Spain. The analysed material was cDNA or gDNA that came from T cells, B-cell-depleted T cells, or PBMCs.

How the authors handled the data: Reference gene primer amplification in the assay estimated nucleated cell counts. Clones were sequenced by immunoSEQ multiplex PCR, and TCRdb holds only the in-frame ones, with some missing. Clonal size and the V and J genes are those of that table, whereas D and trimming came from the DNA. Among around 25,000 clones listed, roughly 89% were seen once. CDR1 SNHLY and CDR2 FYNNEI come from the germline V gene. CDR3 length: 14 amino acids. The V and J ends lost 7 bases and 7 bases respectively, with 16 bases between them. The sample was peripheral blood. The receptor's source is a woman in her sixties or seventies with active COVID-19. This chain joins TRBV2 and TRBJ1-4, with D perhaps TRBD1 (5 bases). The CDR3 DNA follows: TGTGCCAGCACATTTTCAGGGTGGGGTGAAAAACTGTTTTTT. Translating gives CASTFSGWGEKLFF. The whole variable domain, remainder taken from reference TRBV2 and TRBJ1-4, is EPEVTQTPSHQVTQMGQEVILRCVPISNHLYFYWYRQILGQKVEFLVSFYNNEISEKSEIFDDQFSVERPDGSNFTLKIRSTKLEDSAMYFCASTFSGWGEKLFFGSGTQLSVL.